The clone carrying this T cell receptor (beta chain) was picked up a small number of times. This record belongs to a study of shared clonotypes between healthy human individuals. Germline-derived CDR1 and CDR2 are MDHEN and SYDVKM. The V and J ends lost 4 bases and 7 bases, in that order; junction bases with no gene match: 4. This CDR3 spans 14 amino acids. TCRdb keeps only in-frame clones here, not all; method: immunoSEQ multiplex PCR. Of about 1 million clones listed, about 76% were seen once; the top ten hold approximately 1.3%. The chain uses TRBV28 and TRBJ1-3; TRBD1 matches at 10 bases. This TCR came from a man aged 18-30 years in good health. Sequenced sample: memory CD4+ T cells sorted from blood. The subset: CD45RA-negative fraction. The DNA of the CDR3 is TGTGCCAGCAGTTCCCGGGACAGGGGCAACACCATATATTTT. Translation gives CASSSRDRGNTIYF.